This T cell receptor beta chain was recovered during a study of blood T cells in healthy people across ages. Every sample yielded at least 6.5 million isolated PBMCs. Alongside a J-beta primer mix, a sample-barcoded 5' primer served in a second PCR lasting about 7 to 12 cycles. Researchers report that each sample yielded at least 3 million CDR3-containing paired-end reads. MiXCR was run by TCRdb on the 5' RACE reads, yielding one entry per CDR3 protein. The sample records 1 million to 1.2 million distinct CDR3 sequences, around two fifths being singletons. This clonotype was detected only a few times. Its target is unknown. The length of the CDR3 is 14 residues. CDR1 and CDR2 from the germline V gene are DFQATT and SNEGSKA (reference sequence). V was trimmed by 3 bases and J by 0 bases, leaving 12 bases between them. Study-wide findings and caveats: TCR beta diversity tracked closely with naive T cell percentage. Lack of knowledge of donor CMV status possibly confounded expanded clonotype changes.

Material: blood. The chain uses TRBV20-1 and TRBJ2-7; unclear D gene. This TCR came from a man aged 18-30 years in good health. CDR3 sequence: CSARRWESSYEQYF. CDR3 nucleotide sequence: TGCAGTGCTAGGAGGTGGGAAAGCTCCTACGAGCAGTACTTC.